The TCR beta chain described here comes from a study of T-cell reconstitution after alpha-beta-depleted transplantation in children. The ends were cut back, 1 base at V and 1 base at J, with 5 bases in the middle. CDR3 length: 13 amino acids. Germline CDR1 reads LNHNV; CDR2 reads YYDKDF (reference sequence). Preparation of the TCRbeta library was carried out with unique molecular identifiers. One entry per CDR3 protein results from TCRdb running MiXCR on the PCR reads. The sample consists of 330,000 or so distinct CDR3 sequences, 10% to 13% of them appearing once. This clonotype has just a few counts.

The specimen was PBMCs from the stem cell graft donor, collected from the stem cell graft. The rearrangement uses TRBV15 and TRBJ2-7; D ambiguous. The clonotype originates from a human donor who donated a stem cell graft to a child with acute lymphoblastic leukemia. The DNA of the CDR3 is TGTGCCACCAGCAGAGCTCGGTCCTACGAGCAGTACTTC. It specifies CATSRARSYEQYF.